Listed below are T cell receptor beta chains from one sample, sequenced in a study of blood T cell repertoires in COVID-19. Assay used: immunoSEQ multiplex PCR; TCRdb lists only in-frame clones, some missing. The sample lists about 110,000 clones; approximately 88% were seen once. What was sequenced was peripheral blood. These receptors all stem from a man in his forties with active or convalescent COVID-19. The conserved cysteine and the conserved F or W are not part of the CDR3 here. Fields, in order: V gene, D gene, J gene, CDR3 protein. A D gene is named only where the DNA matches it firmly.

TRBV18	TRBD2	TRBJ2-3	ASSRRLAGDTQY
TRBV3-1/TRBV3-2	NA	TRBJ1-1	ASSVAVNTEAF
TRBV9	TRBD2	TRBJ2-7	ASSSASGNQQY
TRBV24-1	TRBD1	TRBJ2-1	ATGNQGANEQF
TRBV6-6	NA	TRBJ2-5	ASSPSLEPYQETQY
TRBV29-1	TRBD1	TRBJ2-1	SVGQTGFPYNEQF
TRBV20-1	NA	TRBJ2-5	SASPGSRAQY
TRBV19	TRBD1	TRBJ1-5	ASSEQGGQPQH
TRBV28	NA	TRBJ2-7	ASTGAITYEQY
TRBV6-5	TRBD1	TRBJ1-2	ASSWHDRGVYGYT
TRBV6-6	NA	TRBJ1-1	ASSYSPGPLRAF
TRBV10-2	TRBD2	TRBJ2-1	ASSEFKSGSHNEQF
TRBV4-1	TRBD1	TRBJ2-2	ASSHWTGLHTGELF
TRBV6-5	NA	TRBJ2-7	ASTTEAGYEQY
TRBV5-4	NA	TRBJ1-2	ASSLRGRQADYGYT
TRBV18	NA	TRBJ1-4	ASSLGGLNEKLF
TRBV4-1	TRBD2	TRBJ2-7	ASSHLWEGTYEQY
TRBV7-2	NA	TRBJ2-6	ASSPANGNVLT
TRBV6-5	TRBD1	TRBJ1-2	ASRGPGTGYGYT
TRBV30	TRBD1	TRBJ1-4	AWGTGTGGGKLF
TRBV18	NA	TRBJ1-5	ASSPGLSQPQH
TRBV6-2/TRBV6-3	NA	TRBJ1-5	ASSYWAENQPQH
TRBV19	TRBD2	TRBJ2-7	ASSQIKAGRSNYEQY
TRBV10-2	NA	TRBJ1-1	ASSGTAVNLNTEAF
TRBV19	TRBD1	TRBJ2-6	ASSFGTGGSGANVLT
TRBV28	TRBD2	TRBJ2-5	ASSSGGASQETQY
TRBV24-1	NA	TRBJ2-7	ATSDFTKTGNYEQY
TRBV19	NA	TRBJ2-7	ASSPQSGYEQY
TRBV28	TRBD1	TRBJ1-1	ASSPNPGQRNTEAF
TRBV18	NA	TRBJ2-1	ASSPGGNNYNEQF
TRBV9	NA	TRBJ1-4	ASSRDTVNEKLF
TRBV5-1	NA	TRBJ1-4	ASSPIGQFNEKLF
TRBV11-1	NA	TRBJ2-1	ASSFRRDPSYNEQF
TRBV10-3	NA	TRBJ1-5	AISSEGRATQPQH
TRBV18	TRBD1	TRBJ1-2	ASSPNSFDRGYGYT
TRBV7-8	TRBD1	TRBJ1-2	ASSPTGTVMNYGYT
TRBV6-5	TRBD1	TRBJ2-3	ASSFPGQGAKDTQY
TRBV27	NA	TRBJ2-1	ASSQAGGYNEQF
TRBV27	TRBD1	TRBJ1-1	ASRLTGGNTEAF
TRBV6-5	NA	TRBJ1-1	ASSYSAGETEAF
TRBV6-5	NA	TRBJ1-2	ASKAGNYGYT
TRBV7-2	TRBD2	TRBJ2-7	ASSSGGGNRIYEQY
TRBV11-2	TRBD2	TRBJ2-3	ASSLSGIDTQY
TRBV28	NA	TRBJ2-7	ASSDRLYEQY
TRBV7-2	NA	TRBJ1-5	ASSLGRTTGLPQH
TRBV5-1	NA	TRBJ2-1	ASKEAGSTYNEQF
TRBV28	TRBD1	TRBJ1-2	ASSVQGNYGYT
TRBV9	TRBD1	TRBJ1-2	ASSEDRAPTPNGYT
TRBV7-3	NA	TRBJ1-1	ASSLTPGLNTEAF
TRBV7-9	NA	TRBJ2-1	ASSWGPGRASSYNEQF
TRBV3-1/TRBV3-2	TRBD1	TRBJ1-3	ASSDRGPGNTIY
TRBV19	TRBD2	TRBJ2-1	ASSTRGLAGGSLRDEQF
TRBV4-3	NA	TRBJ1-2	ASSQDRDMNYGYT
TRBV5-4	NA	TRBJ1-2	ASSFGPGISYGYT
TRBV3-1/TRBV3-2	NA	TRBJ2-3	ASSPSFGGGGGKDTQY
TRBV6-5	NA	TRBJ2-3	ASSAKGGAGYTQY
TRBV19	NA	TRBJ2-1	ASSPRGGRAYNEQF
TRBV19	TRBD2	TRBJ2-2	ASSIKLAGAYGGELF
TRBV5-4	NA	TRBJ1-1	ASSSPEVNTEAF